One sample yielded the 23 T cell receptor beta chains listed below, sequenced in a study of beta chain features in type 1 diabetes. Isolated RNA was reverse transcribed in full, so expressed TCRB transcripts were sequenced. TCRdb's copy holds only in-frame clones and misses some; the assay was immunoSEQ multiplex PCR. In the table there are about half a million clones, about 29% of which are singletons. The sequencing sample was made of naive CD4+ T cells from blood. These receptors all come from a man younger than 30 in good health.

This clone was found a few times. This chain links TRBV10-3 with TRBJ2-7, with unresolved D. V lost 1 base and J 5 bases, leaving 9 bases between the germline ends. The CDR3 has 13 residues. CDR1 and CDR2 (germline): ENHRY, SYGVKD. The CDR3 DNA reads as TGTGCCATCAGTGAGTTCCCGCGAAACGAGCAGTACTTC. This gives the protein CAISEFPRNEQYF.

The chain couples TRBV7-3 to TRBJ2-3; 7 bases match TRBD1. The CDR3 covers 15 residues. Looked up from germline, CDR1 is SGHTA and CDR2 is FQGTGA. J lost 4 bases, V lost 5 bases, and 9 bases had no gene match. The DNA for the CDR3 is TGTGCCAGCAGCCTCATACCGCAGGGGGCAGATACGCAGTATTTT. Encoded protein: CASSLIPQGADTQYF.

This chain links TRBV15 with TRBJ2-2, with unresolved D. Trimming left V 3 bases short and J 4 bases short, with 12 bases between. The CDR3 is 15 residues long. Germline V gene lookup returns CDR1 LNHNV and CDR2 YYDKDF (reference sequence). CDR3 sequence: CATSSTTRSTGELFF. In DNA, the CDR3 is TGTGCCACCAGCAGTACCACCCGTAGCACCGGGGAGCTGTTTTTT.

There are a few counts of this clone. The J gene is TRBJ1-2, the V gene TRBV29-1, with D unclear. Trimming took off 0 bases at V and 0 bases at J, with 11 bases between the two ends. The CDR3 extends over 15 amino acids. Germline V CDR1 and CDR2: SQVTM, ANQGSEA. CDR3 nucleotide sequence: TGCAGCGTTGAAGATCGAGAGCTAGCTAACTATGGCTACACCTTC. This sequence encodes CSVEDRELANYGYTF.

This chain joins TRBV7-6 and TRBJ2-7; 8 bases fit TRBD1. The CDR3 extends over 14 amino acids. From germline, CDR1 is SGHVS and CDR2 FNYEAQ. After removal of 5 bases from V and 5 bases from J, the junction contained 8 bases not matched to a gene. The chain's CDR3 is CASSRGTGGNEQYF. The CDR3 nucleotides are TGTGCCAGCAGCCGCGGGACAGGAGGGAACGAGCAGTACTTC. The whole variable domain, filled in from reference TRBV7-6 and TRBJ2-7, reads GAGVSQSPRYKVTKRGQDVALRCDPISGHVSLYWYRQALGQGPEFLTYFNYEAQQDKSGLPNDRFSAERPEGSISTLTIQRTEQRDSAMYRCASSRGTGGNEQYFGPGTRLTVT.

This clone was seen more than once but under ten times. The rearrangement joins TRBV29-1 to TRBJ2-7, with TRBD1 matching over 9 bases. The V segment lost 6 bases and the J segment 6 bases; nucleotides outside the gene matches: 9. Germline V gene sequence: CDR1 SQVTM, CDR2 ANQGSEA. This CDR3 comprises 13 residues. Here the CDR3 reads CSVRGQGSGEQYF. The CDR3 DNA sequence: TGCAGCGTGCGGGGACAGGGTTCTGGCGAGCAGTACTTC.

This sequence joins TRBV7-9 and TRBJ1-3; D unclear. Germline V gene lookup returns CDR1 SEHNR and CDR2 FQNEAQ (reference sequence). V was pared by 5 bases and J by 3 bases, with 11 bases between. CDR3 length: 14 amino acids. CDR3 region: CASSLGGDGNTIYF. The CDR3 nucleotides read TGTGCCAGCAGCCTAGGAGGAGATGGAAACACCATATATTTT.

This clone occurred a few times. CDR3 loop: CASSLPRLAAAGEQFF. The DNA for the CDR3 is TGTGCCAGCAGCTTGCCAAGGCTAGCTGCAGCGGGGGAGCAGTTCTTC. The J gene is TRBJ2-1, the V gene TRBV7-9; 7 positions match TRBD2. Germline V CDR1 and CDR2: SEHNR, FQNEAQ (reference sequence). The CDR3 extends over 16 amino acids. V gave up 3 bases and J gave up 10 bases; unmatched junction bases: 15. Full variable domain (remainder filled in from reference TRBV7-9 and TRBJ2-1): DTGVSQNPRHKITKRGQNVTFRCDPISEHNRLYWYRQTLGQGPEFLTYFQNEAQLEKSRLLSDRFSAERPKGSFSTLEIQRTEQGDSAMYLCASSLPRLAAAGEQFFGPGTRLTVL.

This clone was seen only a few times. This chain links TRBV29-1 with TRBJ1-2; 7 positions match TRBD1. The CDR3 consists of 14 residues. V lost 6 bases to trimming and J lost 3 bases; unmatched junction nucleotides: 10. Germline V lookup: CDR1 SQVTM, CDR2 ANQGSEA. CDR3 nucleotides: TGCAGCGTGGTCAAAACTGGGACAGACTATGGCTACACCTTC. It encodes CSVVKTGTDYGYTF.

The sample holds one count of this clone. Other DNA sequences in this sample translate to the same CDR3. The chain is built from TRBV7-9 and TRBJ2-5; unclear D gene. The ends were cut back, 1 base at V and 2 bases at J, with 5 bases in the middle. The CDR3 has 13 residues. CDR1 and CDR2 from the germline V gene are SEHNR and FQNEAQ (reference sequence). The DNA of the CDR3 is TGTGCCAGCAGCTTAGTTGGTCAAGAGACCCAGTACTTC. Amino acids: CASSLVGQETQYF.

This clone was counted between two and nine times. This chain connects TRBV7-9 to TRBJ2-7; D may correspond to TRBD1 or TRBD2 (5 bases each). The CDR3 sequence is 11 residues long. Trimming stripped 6 bases from V and 12 bases from J, with 15 bases between. CDR1 and CDR2 from the germline V gene are SEHNR and FQNEAQ (reference sequence). The CDR3 region has the DNA TGTGCCAGCAGATCAAATGGGGGTTTGTACTTC. Translating it yields CASRSNGGLYF.

This clone came up a few times. The chain combines TRBV10-3 with TRBJ2-3; 7 positions agree with TRBD2. The CDR3 has 13 residues. Unmatched junction bases numbered 9, after V lost 11 bases and J lost 4 bases. The V gene's germline CDR1 is ENHRY and CDR2 SYGVKD. CDR3 amino acids: CALGGGAADTQYF. The CDR3 region has the DNA TGTGCCCTCGGCGGGGGAGCGGCAGATACGCAGTATTTT.

This clone was found once. CDR3 sequence: CASSLVGTGYEQYF. DNA for the CDR3: TGTGCCAGCAGCTTAGTGGGGACAGGCTACGAGCAGTACTTC. The chain links TRBV11-2 to TRBJ2-7; 8 bases align to TRBD1. V gave up 1 base and J gave up 3 bases; unmatched junction bases: 2. Germline CDR1 and CDR2: SGHAT and FQNNGV. The CDR3 is made up of 14 amino acids.

This clone has more than one count but fewer than ten. This chain uses TRBV29-1 with TRBJ2-5; D gene ambiguous. The V and J ends lost 7 bases and 4 bases respectively, with 16 bases between them. This CDR3 has 13 amino acids. Germline V CDR1 and CDR2: SQVTM, ANQGSEA. Here the CDR3 DNA reads TGCAGCGGAGTTTGGGCGCCGGGAGAGACCCAGTACTTC. Protein: CSGVWAPGETQYF.

The chain is built from TRBV4-3 and TRBJ1-1; no definite D call. Germline loops: CDR1 LGHNA, CDR2 YSLEER. The V end lost 1 base, the J end lost 7 bases, and 7 bases lay between the germline ends. This CDR3 is built from 12 residues. CDR3 in DNA: TGCGCCAGCAGCCAAGGTCCCGGTGAAGCTTTCTTT. It yields the protein CASSQGPGEAFF.

The count of this clone is one. V is TRBV11-2 and J is TRBJ2-2; the match to TRBD2 covers 10 bases. This CDR3 contains 15 residues. From germline, CDR1 is SGHAT and CDR2 FQNNGV. The trim removed 10 bases at V and 1 base at J, leaving 6 bases unmatched. This CDR3 is CATPGTSENTGELFF. DNA of the CDR3: TGTGCCACCCCGGGGACTAGCGAGAACACCGGGGAGCTGTTTTTT.

A few counts support this clone. The chain combines TRBV6-1 with TRBJ2-1; the match to TRBD2 covers 12 bases. J lost 3 bases, V lost 10 bases, and 4 bases had no gene match. In germline, CDR1 is MNHNS, CDR2 SASEGT. The length of the CDR3 is 14 residues. CDR3 DNA: TGTGCCACCTCGGGACTAGCGGGCTACAATGAGCAGTTCTTC. It encodes CATSGLAGYNEQFF.

The genes are TRBV9 and TRBJ2-3; 12 bases are a match to TRBD2. This CDR3 is built from 18 residues. J was trimmed by 6 bases and V by 0 bases; bases with no gene match: 11. Germline assignment: CDR1 SGDLS and CDR2 YYNGEE. CDR3 residues: CASSVVGLTSGRGDTQYF. The CDR3 coding sequence is TGTGCCAGCAGCGTAGTGGGCCTGACTAGCGGGAGAGGTGATACGCAGTATTTT.

This clone was observed a handful of times. The V call is TRBV4-1, the J call TRBJ2-5; the D is unclear. The germline V gene has CDR1 MGHRA and CDR2 YSYEKL. The CDR3 has 13 residues. V gave up 0 bases and J gave up 2 bases, with 4 bases separating them. The CDR3 protein is CASSQDFQETQYF. The CDR3 DNA follows: TGCGCCAGCAGCCAAGATTTTCAAGAGACCCAGTACTTC.

The V and J genes are TRBV6-1 and TRBJ2-3; the D is unclear. The V gene's germline CDR1 is MNHNS and CDR2 SASEGT. The CDR3 runs to 12 residues. Deletions cut 2 bases from V and 3 bases from J, with 3 bases between. The CDR3 sequence: CASSEYTDTQYF. Written as DNA, the CDR3 is TGTGCCAGCAGTGAATATACAGATACGCAGTATTTT.

In its sample, this clone was seen a few times. The CDR3 spells CASSKGVDEQFF. CDR3 bases: TGCGCCAGCAGCAAGGGTGTGGATGAGCAGTTCTTC. The V call is TRBV5-1, the J call TRBJ2-1; the D is unclear. Germline V gene sequence: CDR1 SGHRS, CDR2 YFSETQ. The V gene lost 4 bases and the J gene lost 8 bases, with 10 bases spanning the gap. The CDR3 has 12 residues.

This clone has a handful of counts. The sample holds other DNA sequences that translate to the same CDR3. The chain is built from TRBV9 and TRBJ2-3; D may be TRBD1 or TRBD2 (5 bases each). Trimming removed 0 bases at V and 1 base at J, with 9 bases between. The CDR3 is 15 residues long. CDR1 is SGDLS and CDR2 is YYNGEE in the germline V gene. For the CDR3, the DNA is TGTGCCAGCAGCGTAGGACCGGGGCGCACAGATACGCAGTATTTT. Translated, it gives CASSVGPGRTDTQYF.

This clone was picked up a small number of times. The chain combines TRBV27 with TRBJ2-3; 8 bases agree with TRBD2. Looked up from germline, CDR1 is MNHEY and CDR2 is SMNVEV (reference sequence). The junction had 16 bases not matched to a gene; V was cut back by 5 bases and J by 6 bases. This CDR3 is built from 17 residues. CDR3 loop: CASSLEAGVRFGDTQYF. DNA for the CDR3: TGTGCCAGCAGTCTCGAAGCGGGAGTACGATTTGGCGATACGCAGTATTTT.